Described below is a single TCR beta chain sequence and its context. The antigen it binds to is not known. Base qualities are missing; no much larger clone stands one base away. The data were obtained in a study of blood T cell repertoires in COVID-19 (dated by TCRdb to the early 2020s). Regarding the study in general: Samples from collaborators originated in the United States, Italy and Spain and spanned both the acute and convalescent phases of COVID-19. The prospective study material was composed of cDNA or gDNA derived from T cells, B-cell-depleted T cells, or PBMCs. Subjects who had been exposed to COVID-19, were actively infected with it, or had recovered from it provided the deeply sampled blood TCRbeta repertoires that made up the dataset. A freely available public database, intended as a resource for researchers studying the immune response to SARS-CoV-2, is where the repertoires were released. Samples were obtained from the ongoing ImmuneRACE study (first 160 participants) and from 1,000 to 1,500 subjects provided by 6 global collaborators. Sample metadata almost always included a de-identified subject ID, COVID-19 status, age in years and sex. Where available, HLA class I and class II types were taken from metadata supplied by the sample provider and were not determined by assay-based typing.

TCRbeta CDR3 regions were amplified from genomic DNA by means of the immunoSEQ Assay, a bias-controlled multiplex PCR. The paper's processing steps were these. The number of nucleated cells in each sample was estimated from the amplification of reference gene primers within the assay. To quantify the absolute abundance of each unique TCRbeta CDR3 rearrangement, sequence reads were collapsed and filtered. For each sample, productive Simpson clonality was calculated as the square root of Simpson's diversity index across productive rearrangements. Held by TCRdb, this immuneACCESS table contains in-frame sequences only and omits some clones. Under half of the omission traces to an unresolved V gene where checked; the cause of the rest is unknown. For V, J and clone size, that table is used; D and trimming come from the DNA. The sample has tens of thousands of clones on record, about 90% of them singletons. Clones ranked in the top ten supply about 4.3% of the sample.

The research as a whole found: Clinical and demographic metadata were provided uncurated, with the amount varying by source and participant.

Its CDR3 holds 13 amino acids, cysteine through phenylalanine. Only the CDR3 region is kept as DNA, spanning 39 bases read in frame from base 1. CDR1 and CDR2 (SGHRS, YFSETQ) derive from the germline V gene. Germline trimming: 4 bases from V, 8 bases from J; junction bases outside gene matches: 3. Each collaborating institution followed its own protocols to collect whole blood in K2EDTA tubes. For TCRbeta analysis, collaborators shipped samples as frozen whole blood, isolated PBMCs, or DNA extracted from either of those sample types. The V gene is TRBV5-1 and the J gene is TRBJ1-6, with 7 bases aligning to TRBD1. This clonotype was obtained from a man aged 60 to 75 with acute or convalescent COVID-19. The sample comprised peripheral blood. The bases are TGCGCCAGCAGCCCCGGACAGGATTCACCCCTCCACTTT. Translation gives CASSPGQDSPLHF.